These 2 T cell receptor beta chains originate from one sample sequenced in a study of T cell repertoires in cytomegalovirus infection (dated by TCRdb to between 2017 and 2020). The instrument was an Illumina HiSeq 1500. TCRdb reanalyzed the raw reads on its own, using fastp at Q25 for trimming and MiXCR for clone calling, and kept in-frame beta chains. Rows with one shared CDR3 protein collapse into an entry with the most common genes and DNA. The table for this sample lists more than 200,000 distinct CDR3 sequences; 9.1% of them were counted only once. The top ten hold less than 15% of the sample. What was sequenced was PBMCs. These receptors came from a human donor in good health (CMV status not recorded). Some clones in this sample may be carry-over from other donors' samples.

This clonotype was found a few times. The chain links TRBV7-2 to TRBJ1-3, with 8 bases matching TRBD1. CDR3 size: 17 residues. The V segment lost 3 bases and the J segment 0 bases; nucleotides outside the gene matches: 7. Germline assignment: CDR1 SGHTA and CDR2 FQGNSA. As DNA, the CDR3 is TGTGCCAGCAGCTTGGAGGGACAGGTCATCTCTGGAAACACCATATATTTT. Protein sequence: CASSLEGQVISGNTIYF.

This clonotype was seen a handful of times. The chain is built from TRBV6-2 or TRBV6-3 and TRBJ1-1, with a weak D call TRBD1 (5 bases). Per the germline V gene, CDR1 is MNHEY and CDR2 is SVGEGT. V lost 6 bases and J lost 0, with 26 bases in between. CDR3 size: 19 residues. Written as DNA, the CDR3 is TGTGCCAGCAGCTCCTTCCTCCGACCGGGGCAATTAATGAACACTGAAGCTTTCTTT. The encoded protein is CASSSFLRPGQLMNTEAFF.